Listed here are 8 T cell receptor beta chains from one sample, sequenced in a study of blood T cell repertoires in COVID-19. The repertoire was sequenced with immunoSEQ multiplex PCR; TCRdb's copy has only in-frame clones and lacks some. Of about 230,000 clones listed, around four fifths are singletons. The sample consisted of peripheral blood. The origin of the receptors is a woman in her 70s with active or convalescent COVID-19.

V usage is TRBV19 and J usage is TRBJ1-1, with D maybe TRBD1 (6 bases). This CDR3 has 14 amino acids. The germline V and J ends were trimmed by 4 bases and 0 bases, with 9 bases remaining between them. The germline V gene has CDR1 LNHDA and CDR2 SQIVND (reference sequence). CDR3 amino acids: CASSKDRVNTEAFF. CDR3 in DNA: TGTGCCAGTAGTAAGGACAGAGTGAACACTGAAGCTTTCTTT.

This clone appeared once. The chain combines TRBV3-1 (or the pseudogene TRBV3-2) with TRBJ2-2; TRBD2 matches 14 bases. After removal of 4 bases from V and 5 bases from J, the junction contained 0 bases not matched to a gene. Germline V lookup: CDR1 LGHDT, CDR2 YNNKEL (reference sequence). This CDR3 is built from 15 residues. This CDR3 is CASSRLAGGTGELFF. In DNA form, the CDR3 reads TGTGCCAGCAGCCGACTAGCGGGGGGGACCGGGGAGCTGTTTTTT.

The chain recombines TRBV28 with TRBJ2-7; the match to TRBD1 covers 9 bases. With V trimmed by 6 bases and J by 5 bases, 14 bases remained unmatched. The CDR3 length is 16 residues. Germline CDR1 reads MDHEN; CDR2 reads SYDVKM. CDR3 region: CASSPPSGTGPNEQYF. The CDR3, as DNA: TGTGCCAGCAGCCCTCCCTCGGGGACAGGGCCAAACGAGCAGTACTTC.

This clone was seen only a few times. V and J are TRBV7-9 and TRBJ1-5, with 7 bases identical to TRBD1. V lost 6 bases and J lost 4; bases outside the gene matches: 6. Germline V gene data show CDR1 as SEHNR and CDR2 as FQNEAQ (reference sequence). The CDR3 has 14 residues. This CDR3 reads CASSPQGLNQPQHF. DNA for the CDR3: TGTGCCAGCAGTCCACAGGGGCTTAATCAGCCCCAGCATTTT.

The chain couples TRBV6-1 to TRBJ2-1; 7 bases map to TRBD2. Germline V gene data show CDR1 as MNHNS and CDR2 as SASEGT. This CDR3 spans 16 amino acids. After removal of 2 bases from V and 7 bases from J, the junction contained 11 bases not matched to a gene. CDR3 sequence reads: CASSERAGKVTNEQFF. CDR3 nucleotide sequence: TGTGCCAGCAGTGAAAGAGCGGGAAAGGTAACAAATGAGCAGTTCTTC.

The chain carries TRBV10-1 and TRBJ2-1; TRBD2 matches 9 bases. The CDR3 has 16 residues. The V gene end was trimmed by 0 bases and the J gene end by 10 bases; junction bases not matched to a gene: 10. CDR1 and CDR2 from the germline V gene are WNHNN and SYGVQD (reference sequence). CDR3 bases: TGCGCCAGCAGTGAGTCCAGAGCGGGAGGACACGGGGAGCAGTTCTTC. It is translated as CASSESRAGGHGEQFF.

This sequence joins TRBV6-5 and TRBJ2-1, with 9 bases that match TRBD1. Trimming at V came to 2 bases and at J to 2 bases, leaving 4 bases not matched to a gene. CDR1 and CDR2 from the germline V gene are MNHEY and SVGAGI. CDR3 length equals 16 residues. CDR3 nucleotides: TGTGCCAGCAGTTACGTTGGGGACAGGGCCTACAATGAGCAGTTCTTC. Amino acid sequence: CASSYVGDRAYNEQFF.

The gene calls are TRBV21-1 and TRBJ1-6; no DNA check was done on the table's D call, TRBD1. TRBV21-1 is given as a pseudogene. The CDR3 contains 15 residues. The CDR3 loop reads CASSPKTGRNSPLHF. In nucleotides, the CDR3 is TGTGCCAGCAGCCCTAAAACAGGGCGAAATTCACCCCTCCACTTT.